This T cell receptor (beta chain) is from a study of T cell changes during pregnancy in multiple sclerosis. The CDR3 length is 16 residues. V lost 0 bases, J lost 3 bases, and 2 bases stayed unmatched. In germline, CDR1 is MNHNY, CDR2 SVGAGI (reference sequence). Assay: immunoSEQ multiplex PCR; the TCRdb copy retains only in-frame clones and omits some. The sample lists some 60,000 clones; approximately 90% were seen once. Source: CD4+ T cells from peripheral blood mononuclear cells, taken in the third trimester of pregnancy. V is TRBV6-6 and J is TRBJ2-1; 10 bases fit TRBD2. This TCR was sampled from a female donor with multiple sclerosis, enrolled in a pregnancy study. CDR3 loop: CASSYSASGGYNEQFF. The CDR3 coding sequence is TGTGCCAGCAGTTACTCGGCTAGCGGGGGCTACAATGAGCAGTTCTTC.